This T cell receptor beta chain derives from a study of shared clonotypes between healthy human individuals. Genomic DNA of each subset was evenly split across several immunoSEQ plates. Sequencing was performed with immunoSEQ multiplex PCR; in TCRdb, only in-frame clones are kept and a portion is missing. The data hold some 2 million clones, with 85% to 95% observed a single time. Note on this clone: Antigen: not known.

Notes on the study in general: Only blood was sampled, and tissue TCR repertoires likely differ from blood ones. Generation probabilities of non-shared clonotypes were lower (relative to those shared by all four donors).

The CDR3 totals 15 residues. V dropped 5 bases and J dropped 1; count of bases not matched to a gene: 7. Germline V gives CDR1 SEHNR, CDR2 FQNEAQ (reference sequence). The receptor was derived from a man younger than 30 in good health. The sequencing input was naive CD4+ T cells sorted from blood. Documented subset: CD45RA+ positively selected. The chain uses TRBV7-9 and TRBJ1-1; TRBD1 matches 7 bases. DNA for the CDR3: TGTGCCAGCAGCGACAGGGTTTCGGGGAACACTGAAGCTTTCTTT. This codes for CASSDRVSGNTEAFF.